The 8 T cell receptor beta chains below come from one sample, sequenced in a study of T cells in Graves' hyperthyroidism and ophthalmopathy. Template material for amplifying TCR beta CDR3 regions consisted of RNA transcripts. With the HTBI primer set, the TCR CDR3 went through a first round of RT-PCR. One entry per CDR3 protein, called by TCRdb with MiXCR from the multiplex PCR reads. Here the sample spans approximately 400,000 distinct CDR3 sequences, 14% being singletons. The specimen was blood. These receptors were collected from a woman in her 30s with Graves' ophthalmopathy.

This clonotype came up many times. CDR3 loop: CSVGTTASYEQYF. The CDR3 region has the DNA TGCAGTGTCGGGACTACGGCATCCTACGAGCAGTACTTC. This chain joins TRBV20-1 and TRBJ2-7; 7 bases fit TRBD2. V trimming: 7 bases; J trimming: 1 base; junction bases outside the gene matches: 7. The CDR3 loop spans 13 amino acids. The germline V gene has CDR1 DFQATT and CDR2 SNEGSKA (reference sequence).

This clonotype was detected ten times or more. The chain joins TRBV20-1 to TRBJ2-5; 10 bases are shared with TRBD1. This CDR3 spans 17 amino acids. The ends lost 0 bases at V and 7 bases at J; junction bases unmatched: 14. From germline, CDR1 is DFQATT and CDR2 SNEGSKA (reference sequence). CDR3 loop: CSARDLRTGGFSGTQYF. CDR3 coding DNA: TGCAGTGCTAGAGATCTCAGGACAGGGGGGTTTTCTGGGACCCAGTACTTC.

This clonotype was seen repeatedly, ten times or more. The chain uses TRBV6-1 and TRBJ1-1; D is ambiguous. Per germline, CDR1 MNHNS and CDR2 SASEGT. The CDR3 contains 14 residues. Between the trimmed V and J ends, which lost 5 bases and 10 bases, there was a span of 20 bases. In DNA, the CDR3 is TGTGCCAGCAGTTATGGACCCGCGATAACCGGAGCTTTCTTT. Protein sequence: CASSYGPAITGAFF.

This clonotype was observed a handful of times. This CDR3 is CASSLGTGTVGQPQHF. The CDR3 nucleotides are TGTGCCAGCAGCTTGGGGACAGGGACAGTAGGTCAGCCCCAGCATTTT. V and J are TRBV13 and TRBJ1-5, with 9 bases fitting TRBD1. Germline values: CDR1 PRHDT, CDR2 FYEKMQ (reference sequence). The CDR3 runs 16 residues. The ends lost 3 bases at V and 6 bases at J; junction bases unmatched: 9. The entire variable domain, with the rest obtained from reference TRBV13 and TRBJ1-5, is as follows: AAGVIQSPRHLIKEKRETATLKCYPIPRHDTVYWYQQGPGQDPQFLISFYEKMQSDKGSIPDRFSAQQFSDYHSELNMSSLELGDSALYFCASSLGTGTVGQPQHFGDGTRLSIL.

Only one count was recorded for this clonotype. This may arise from a read error, as a much more abundant clone is one base away. V gene TRBV12-3 or TRBV12-4 combines with J gene TRBJ1-5, with D possibly TRBD1 on 6 matching bases. CDR3 length: 12 amino acids. The CDR3 DNA follows: TGTGCCAGCAGACAGGGCCCTCAGCCCCACCATTTT. Translation gives CASRQGPQPHHF.

This chain uses TRBV19 with TRBJ1-6; no firm D call. The germline V and J ends were trimmed by 3 bases and 11 bases, with 17 bases remaining between them. The germline V gene encodes CDR1 LNHDA and CDR2 SQIVND (reference sequence). This CDR3 has 15 amino acids. The CDR3 coding sequence is TGTGCCAGTAGTATTGCCGGCAGCCTCGGCGCACCCCTCCACTTT. Protein: CASSIAGSLGAPLHF. Complete variable domain (other parts from reference TRBV19 and TRBJ1-6): DGGITQSPKYLFRKEGQNVTLSCEQNLNHDAMYWYRQDPGQGLRLIYYSQIVNDFQKGDIAEGYSVSREKKESFPLTVTSAQKNPTAFYLCASSIAGSLGAPLHFGNGTRLTVT.

This clonotype was picked up many times. The chain combines TRBV30 with TRBJ1-6; D possibly corresponds to TRBD1 (5 bases). CDR1 and CDR2 (germline): GTSNPN, SVGIG (reference sequence). This CDR3 comprises 13 residues. Trimming left V 8 bases short and J 8 bases short, with 16 bases between. CDR3 DNA: TGTGCCGGAATCAGCACAGGCTATTCACCCCTCCACTTT. It specifies CAGISTGYSPLHF.

In this sample, this clonotype turned up many times. This chain links TRBV6-4 with TRBJ2-3; the D is unclear. CDR1 is MRHNA and CDR2 is SNTAGT in the germline V gene. V lost 3 bases and J lost 2, with 6 bases in between. This CDR3 has 13 residues. CDR3 sequence: CASSERDTDTQYF. CDR3 DNA sequence: TGTGCCAGCAGTGAACGTGACACAGATACGCAGTATTTT.